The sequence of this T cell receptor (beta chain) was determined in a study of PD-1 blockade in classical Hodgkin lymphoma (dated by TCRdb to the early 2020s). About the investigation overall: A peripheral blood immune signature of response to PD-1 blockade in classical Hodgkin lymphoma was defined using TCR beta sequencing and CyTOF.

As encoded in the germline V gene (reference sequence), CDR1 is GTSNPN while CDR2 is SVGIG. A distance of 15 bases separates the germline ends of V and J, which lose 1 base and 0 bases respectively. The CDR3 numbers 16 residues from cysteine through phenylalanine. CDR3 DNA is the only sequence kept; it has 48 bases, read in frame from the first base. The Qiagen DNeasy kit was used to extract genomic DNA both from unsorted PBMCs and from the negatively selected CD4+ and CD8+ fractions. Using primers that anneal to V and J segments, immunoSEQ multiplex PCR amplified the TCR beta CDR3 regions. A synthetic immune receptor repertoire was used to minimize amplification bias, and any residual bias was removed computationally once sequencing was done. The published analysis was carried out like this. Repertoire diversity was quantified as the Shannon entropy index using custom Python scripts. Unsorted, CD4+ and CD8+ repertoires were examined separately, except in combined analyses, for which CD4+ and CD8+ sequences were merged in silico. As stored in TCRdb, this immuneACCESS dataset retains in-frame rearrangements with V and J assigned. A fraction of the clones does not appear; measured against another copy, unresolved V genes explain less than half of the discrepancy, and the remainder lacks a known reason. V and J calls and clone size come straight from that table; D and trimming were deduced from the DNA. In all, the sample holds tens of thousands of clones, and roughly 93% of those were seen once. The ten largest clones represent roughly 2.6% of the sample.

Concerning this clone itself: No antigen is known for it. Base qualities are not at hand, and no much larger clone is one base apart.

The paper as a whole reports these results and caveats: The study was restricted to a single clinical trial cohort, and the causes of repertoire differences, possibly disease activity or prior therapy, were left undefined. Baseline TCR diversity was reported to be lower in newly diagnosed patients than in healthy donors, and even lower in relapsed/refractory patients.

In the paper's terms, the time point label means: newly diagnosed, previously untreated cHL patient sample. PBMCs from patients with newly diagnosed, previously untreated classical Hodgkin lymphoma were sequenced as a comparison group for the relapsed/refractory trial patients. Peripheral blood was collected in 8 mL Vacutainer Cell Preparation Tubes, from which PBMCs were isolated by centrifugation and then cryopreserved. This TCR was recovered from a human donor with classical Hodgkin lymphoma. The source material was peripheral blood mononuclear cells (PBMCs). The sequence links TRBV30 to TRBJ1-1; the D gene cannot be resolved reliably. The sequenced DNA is TGTGCCTGGAGTGATAAACGAGGTCTTTTGAACACTGAAGCTTTCTTT. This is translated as CAWSDKRGLLNTEAFF.